This T cell receptor (beta chain) was recovered during a study of T cells in Graves' hyperthyroidism and ophthalmopathy. CDR3 length equals 14 residues. The ends were cut back, 4 bases at V and 0 bases at J, with 10 bases in the middle. In germline, CDR1 is SGHTA, CDR2 FQGNSA. This clonotype was picked up a small number of times. A much larger clonotype is one base distant, so this may be a read error. Template material for amplifying TCR beta CDR3 regions consisted of RNA transcripts. The HTBI primer set was used in a first-round RT-PCR of the TCR CDR3. Each CDR3 protein gets one entry after TCRdb re-called the multiplex PCR reads with MiXCR. The sample records 750,000 to 950,000 distinct CDR3 sequences, roughly 40% being singletons.

The sequenced sample was blood. This rearrangement joins TRBV7-2 to TRBJ2-7; no definite D call. This TCR derives from a man younger than 35 with Graves' hyperthyroidism. CDR3 sequence: CASSSEASSYEQYF. In DNA, the CDR3 is TGTGCCAGCAGCTCAGAGGCTAGCTCCTACGAGCAGTACTTC.